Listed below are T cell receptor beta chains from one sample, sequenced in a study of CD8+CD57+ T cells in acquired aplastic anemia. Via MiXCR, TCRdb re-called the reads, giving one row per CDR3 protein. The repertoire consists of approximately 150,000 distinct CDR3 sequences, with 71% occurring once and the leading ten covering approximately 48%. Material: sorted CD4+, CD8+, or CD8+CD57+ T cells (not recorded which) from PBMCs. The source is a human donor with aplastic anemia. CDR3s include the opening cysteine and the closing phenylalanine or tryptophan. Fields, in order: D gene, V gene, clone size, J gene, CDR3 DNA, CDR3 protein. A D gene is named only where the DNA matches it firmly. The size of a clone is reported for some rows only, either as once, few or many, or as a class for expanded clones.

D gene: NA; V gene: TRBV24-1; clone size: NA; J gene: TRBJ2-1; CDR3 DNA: TGTGCCACCAGTGACCCGGGACCGAGCTCCTACAATGAGCAGTTCTTC; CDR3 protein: CATSDPGPSSYNEQFF
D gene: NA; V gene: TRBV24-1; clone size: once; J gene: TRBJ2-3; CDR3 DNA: TGTGCCACCAGTGATTTGCCGGCTGATACGCAGTATTTT; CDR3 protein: CATSDLPADTQYF
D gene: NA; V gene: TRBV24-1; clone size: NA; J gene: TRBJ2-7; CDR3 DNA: TGTGCCACCAGTGATTTTGGTGGGCCGGAACAGGGCTACGAGCAGTACTTC; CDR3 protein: CATSDFGGPEQGYEQYF
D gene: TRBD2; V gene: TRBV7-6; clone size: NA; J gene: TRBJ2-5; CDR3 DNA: TGTGCCAGCAGCTCAGAGACTAGCGGGGACGAGACCCAGTACTTC; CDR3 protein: CASSSETSGDETQYF
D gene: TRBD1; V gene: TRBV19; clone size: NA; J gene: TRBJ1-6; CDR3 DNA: TGTGCCAGTAGTGCGGGACAGGGGACACCCCTCCACTTT; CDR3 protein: CASSAGQGTPLHF
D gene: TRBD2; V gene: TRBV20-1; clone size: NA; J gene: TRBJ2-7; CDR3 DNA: TGCAGTGCCAGAGGACTAGCGGGAAACTACGAGCAGTACTTC; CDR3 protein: CSARGLAGNYEQYF
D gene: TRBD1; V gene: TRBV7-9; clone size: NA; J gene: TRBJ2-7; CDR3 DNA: TGTGCCAGCAGCCCCCCCACAGGGGTCGAGCAGTACTTC; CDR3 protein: CASSPPTGVEQYF
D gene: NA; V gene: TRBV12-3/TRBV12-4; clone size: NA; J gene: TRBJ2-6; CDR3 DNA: TGTGCCAACTCTGGGGCCAACGTCCTGACTTTC; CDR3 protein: CANSGANVLTF
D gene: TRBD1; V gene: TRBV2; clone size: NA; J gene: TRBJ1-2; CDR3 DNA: TGTGCCAGTAGGGACAGGGGGTTGTTCTATGGCTACACCTTC; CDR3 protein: CASRDRGLFYGYTF
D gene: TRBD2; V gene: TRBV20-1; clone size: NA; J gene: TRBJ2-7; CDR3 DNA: TGCAGTGCCCTTGGGACTAGCGGGATATACGAGCAGTACTTC; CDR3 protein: CSALGTSGIYEQYF
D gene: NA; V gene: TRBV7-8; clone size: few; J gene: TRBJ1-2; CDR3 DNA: TGTGCCAGCAGCCAACTCGGGCTTGAAGCTAACTATGGCTACACCTTC; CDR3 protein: CASSQLGLEANYGYTF
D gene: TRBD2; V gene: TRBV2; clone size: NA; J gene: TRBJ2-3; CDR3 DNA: TGTGCCAGCAGCATAGCGGGGGTGAGCACAGATACGCAGTATTTT; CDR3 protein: CASSIAGVSTDTQYF
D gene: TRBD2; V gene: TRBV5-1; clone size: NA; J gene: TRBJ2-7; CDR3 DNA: TGCGCCAGCAGCTCGCGGACTAGCGGGGGTAAGTACGAGCAGTACTTC; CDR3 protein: CASSSRTSGGKYEQYF
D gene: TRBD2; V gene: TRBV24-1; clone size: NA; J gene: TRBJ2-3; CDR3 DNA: TGTGCCACCAGTGATTCTAAGCGGGGGGTCTCCACAGATACGCAGTATTTT; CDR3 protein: CATSDSKRGVSTDTQYF
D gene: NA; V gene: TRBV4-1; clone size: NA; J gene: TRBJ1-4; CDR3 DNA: TGCGCCAGCAGCCAAGTCCTGCTGCGGGGAAAACTGTTTTTT; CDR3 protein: CASSQVLLRGKLFF
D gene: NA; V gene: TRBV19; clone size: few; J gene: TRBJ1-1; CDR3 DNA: TGTGCCAGTAGTCTAGGGGTTATGAACACTGAAGCTTTCTTT; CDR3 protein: CASSLGVMNTEAFF
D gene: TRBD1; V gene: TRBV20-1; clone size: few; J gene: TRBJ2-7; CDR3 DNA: TGCAGTGCTAGGATCCCGGGACAGTCACCCTACGAGCAGTACTTC; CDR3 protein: CSARIPGQSPYEQYF
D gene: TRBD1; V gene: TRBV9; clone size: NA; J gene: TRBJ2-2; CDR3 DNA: TGTGCCAGCAGCCCCGGGACAGGCAAGACCGGGGAGCTGTTTTTT; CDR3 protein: CASSPGTGKTGELFF
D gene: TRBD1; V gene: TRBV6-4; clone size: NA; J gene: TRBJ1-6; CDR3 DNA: TGTGCCAGCAGTACCGGGACAGGGGGCTCCCCCCTCCACTTT; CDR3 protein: CASSTGTGGSPLHF
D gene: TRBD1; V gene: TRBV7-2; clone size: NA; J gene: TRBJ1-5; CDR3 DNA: TGTGCCAGCAGCCAACAGGGGGGTCAGCCCCAGCATTTT; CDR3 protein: CASSQQGGQPQHF
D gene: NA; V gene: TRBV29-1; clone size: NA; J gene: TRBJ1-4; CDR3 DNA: TGCAGCGTTGAGGGGGAAGTTGGTTCTAATGAAAAACTGTTTTTT; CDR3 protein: CSVEGEVGSNEKLFF
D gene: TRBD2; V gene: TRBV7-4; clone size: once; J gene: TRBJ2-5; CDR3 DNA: TGTGCCAGCAGCTTACTGGGACTAGCGGGGGAGACCCAGTACTTC; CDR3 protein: CASSLLGLAGETQYF
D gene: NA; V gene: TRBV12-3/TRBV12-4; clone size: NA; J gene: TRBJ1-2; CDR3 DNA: TGTGCCAGCCGTGGGGGGGCGCGACACTATGGCTACACCTTC; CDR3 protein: CASRGGARHYGYTF
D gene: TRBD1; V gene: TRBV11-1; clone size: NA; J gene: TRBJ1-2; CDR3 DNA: TGTGCCAGCAGCTCGGGACAGGGAACTGGTGGCTACACCTTC; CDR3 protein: CASSSGQGTGGYTF
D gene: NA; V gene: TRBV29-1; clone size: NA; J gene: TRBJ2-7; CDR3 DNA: TGCAGCGTTGAATTCGGACTAAGCGGCGAGCAGTACTTC; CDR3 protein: CSVEFGLSGEQYF
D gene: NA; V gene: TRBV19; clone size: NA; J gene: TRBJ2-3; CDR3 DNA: TGTGCCAGTAGTATGGCGGGGCAAACAGATACGCAGTATTTT; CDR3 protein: CASSMAGQTDTQYF
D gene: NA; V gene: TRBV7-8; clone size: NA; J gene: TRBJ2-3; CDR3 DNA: TGTGCCAGCAGCCCCCTTGGGTTCAATACGCAGTATTTT; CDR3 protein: CASSPLGFNTQYF
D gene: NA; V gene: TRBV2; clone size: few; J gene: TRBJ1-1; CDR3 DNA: TGTGCCAGCAGTGTAGTCTCTGGAGGCACTGAAGCTTTCTTT; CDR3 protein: CASSVVSGGTEAFF
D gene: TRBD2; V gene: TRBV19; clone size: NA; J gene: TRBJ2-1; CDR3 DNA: TGTGCCAGTAGTCAGCCCAGCGGGGGGGTAGATGAGCAGTTCTTC; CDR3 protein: CASSQPSGGVDEQFF
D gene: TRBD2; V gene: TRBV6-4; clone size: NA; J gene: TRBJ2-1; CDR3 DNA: TGTGCCAGCAGTGGGACTAGCGGGGGGGAATACAATGAGCAGTTCTTC; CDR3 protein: CASSGTSGGEYNEQFF
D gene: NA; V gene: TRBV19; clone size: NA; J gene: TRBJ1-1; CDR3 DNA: TGTGCCAGTAGTGCCTGGTTTCTGAACACTGAAGCTTTCTTT; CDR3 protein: CASSAWFLNTEAFF
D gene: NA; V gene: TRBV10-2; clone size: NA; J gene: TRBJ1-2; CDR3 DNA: TGCGCCAGCAGTGAGTCGCCGGGGCCCTATGGCTACACCTTC; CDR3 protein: CASSESPGPYGYTF
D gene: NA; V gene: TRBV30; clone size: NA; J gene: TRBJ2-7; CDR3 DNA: TGTGCCGGCAACGGAGGGCCTCCCACCTACGAGCAGTACTTC; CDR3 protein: CAGNGGPPTYEQYF
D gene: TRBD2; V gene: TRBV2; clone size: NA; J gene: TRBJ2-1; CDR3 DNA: TGTGCCAGCAGTCAACTAGCGGGGGGGCCTGGTGAGCAGTTCTTC; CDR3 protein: CASSQLAGGPGEQFF
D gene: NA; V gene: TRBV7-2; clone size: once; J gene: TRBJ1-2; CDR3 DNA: TGTGCCAGCAGCGAAGACAGGCTCCTGGGAGGCTACACCTTC; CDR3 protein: CASSEDRLLGGYTF
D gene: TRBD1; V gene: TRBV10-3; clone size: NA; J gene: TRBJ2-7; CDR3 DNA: TGTGCCATCAGTGGATCCGGGACAGGCTCCTACGAGCAGTACTTC; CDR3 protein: CAISGSGTGSYEQYF